A selection of T cell receptor beta chains follows, all from one sample in a study of T cell repertoires in cytomegalovirus infection. Antigens of these TCRs are unknown. MiXCR was run by TCRdb on the reads, yielding one entry per CDR3 protein. The table records approximately 910,000 distinct CDR3 sequences, around 31% of them present only once. Sequences were derived from cultured CD8+ T cells from PBMCs, sampled from culture after CMV antigen stimulation. These receptors all come from a human donor in good health (CMV status not recorded). Some clones in this sample may be carry-over from other donors' samples. Each CDR3 is given with its conserved first and last residue. D genes are given only for firm matches. Only some rows state a clone size, as once, few, many or a class for expanded clones.

d_gene	j_gene	abundance	v_gene	CDR3nt	CDR3aa
.	TRBJ2-3	.	TRBV11-1	TGTGCCAGCAGCTTAGCGCCAGGGGACACAGATACGCAGTATTTT	CASSLAPGDTDTQYF
.	TRBJ1-1	few	TRBV7-9	TGTGCCAGCAGTTCTTCCCGGAGCTACACTGAAGCTTTCTTT	CASSSSRSYTEAFF
.	TRBJ2-3	few	TRBV28	TGTGCCAGCAGTTGGAGCGGAAATACGCAGTATTTT	CASSWSGNTQYF
.	TRBJ2-2	few	TRBV2	TGTGCCAGCATTTCCGGGACGTCCACCGGGGAGCTGTTTTTT	CASISGTSTGELFF
.	TRBJ2-6	.	TRBV5-1	TGCGCCAGCAGCTTAAGGGGGGCTATTAGCTCTGGGGCCAACGTCCTGACTTTC	CASSLRGAISSGANVLTF
.	TRBJ2-3	.	TRBV7-4	TGTACCAGCAGCACTCCGGGACGGGTTAGCACAGATACGCAGTATTTT	CTSSTPGRVSTDTQYF
TRBD1	TRBJ1-2	.	TRBV28	TGTGCCAGCAGGCTACCGGGACAGCAACGGTATGGCTACACCTTC	CASRLPGQQRYGYTF
.	TRBJ1-2	.	TRBV7-9	TGTGCCAGCAGCTTAGTGCCCCCGGTTCGGACAGAGGGATATGGCTACACCTTC	CASSLVPPVRTEGYGYTF
TRBD1	TRBJ1-2	.	TRBV7-9	TGTGCCAGCAGCTTACGTACAGGGGGCTTCGAAAGTGGCTACACCTTC	CASSLRTGGFESGYTF
TRBD2	TRBJ2-4	few	TRBV7-9	TGTGCCAGCAGCCCCGCCGGGACTAGCGGGGGGGCCTGGACCAAAAACATTCAGTACTTC	CASSPAGTSGGAWTKNIQYF
TRBD2	TRBJ2-7	few	TRBV7-9	TGTGCCAGCAGCTTAGTGGTAGCGGGTGACTACGAGCAGTACTTC	CASSLVVAGDYEQYF
.	TRBJ2-2	few	TRBV7-9	TGTGCCAGCAGCTTAAAGGACAGCTACACCGGGGAGCTGTTTTTT	CASSLKDSYTGELFF
.	TRBJ2-7	many	TRBV19	TGTGCCGTCTCTAACGGCAGGATTCCCTACGAGCAGTACTTC	CAVSNGRIPYEQYF
TRBD1	TRBJ1-4	.	TRBV7-9	TGTGCCAGCAGCTTATGGACAGGAGGGGATGAAAAACTGTTTTTT	CASSLWTGGDEKLFF
TRBD1	TRBJ1-2	.	TRBV6-4	TGTGCCAGCAGTTCCGGGACAGTCGGTGGCTACACCTTC	CASSSGTVGGYTF
.	TRBJ2-5	many	TRBV29-1	TGCAGCGTTGGAGGAGGGGCGGACCAAGAGACCCAGTACTTC	CSVGGGADQETQYF
TRBD1	TRBJ1-1	.	TRBV19	TGTGCCAGTAGTATATCCTTATTTGACAGGGGAAATGAAGCTTTCTTT	CASSISLFDRGNEAFF
TRBD1	TRBJ2-7	few	TRBV7-9	TGTGCCAGCAGCTTAGGGGACAGGGGGAAGTCCCACGAGCAGTACTTC	CASSLGDRGKSHEQYF
TRBD2	TRBJ2-3	.	TRBV6-1	TGTGCCAGCACTCAATGGGCTAGCGGGGGGGCAGATACGCAGTATTTT	CASTQWASGGADTQYF
.	TRBJ2-7	.	TRBV7-9	TGTGCCAGCAGGAATGGGCAGGGGATCTACGAGCAGTACTTC	CASRNGQGIYEQYF
.	TRBJ2-5	few	TRBV28	TGTGCCAGCAGTTTAGTGATTAAAGAGACCCAGTACTTC	CASSLVIKETQYF
TRBD2	TRBJ2-1	many	TRBV7-9	TGTGCCAGCAGCTTTTCCGGGAGGGAGCAGTTCTTC	CASSFSGREQFF
.	TRBJ2-7	.	TRBV20-1	TGCAGTGCTAGAGATCCGGGGTACTCATACGAGCAGTACTTC	CSARDPGYSYEQYF
.	TRBJ2-1	.	TRBV11-2	TGTGCCAGCAGCATAATCGGGGGCGCCTACAATGAGCAGTTCTTC	CASSIIGGAYNEQFF
.	TRBJ1-5	.	TRBV9	TGTGCCAGCAGCGTAGGAGGGGATAGCAATAAGCCCCAGCATTTT	CASSVGGDSNKPQHF
.	TRBJ1-5	.	TRBV7-2	TGTGCCAGCAGCCCGGGGCCTTTCCCGGATCAGCCCCAGCATTTT	CASSPGPFPDQPQHF
.	TRBJ2-3	many	TRBV6-1	TGTGCCAGCAGTGATACGTTGCTTCGGGACCCCGATTGGACAGATACGCAGTATTTT	CASSDTLLRDPDWTDTQYF
TRBD1	TRBJ1-1	.	TRBV5-3	TGTGCCAGCAGCTTGGCAGGGGGCGCTGGGAGGACTGAAGCTTTCTTT	CASSLAGGAGRTEAFF
.	TRBJ2-3	.	TRBV20-1	TGCAGTGCTCCACACCCATTGTGGGCAGATACGCAGTATTTT	CSAPHPLWADTQYF
TRBD1	TRBJ1-5	few	TRBV6-2/TRBV6-3	TGTGCCAGCAGTTACCGTTCCGGACAGGGTGTTGCTCAGCCCCAGCATTTT	CASSYRSGQGVAQPQHF
.	TRBJ2-2	.	TRBV5-4	TGTGCCAGCAGCTTTCGGGACACGAACACCGGGGAGCTGTTTTTT	CASSFRDTNTGELFF
.	TRBJ2-7	once	TRBV27	TGTGCCAGCAGCCACAATCCAGTACCTTATGACGAGCAGTACTTC	CASSHNPVPYDEQYF
.	TRBJ2-7	.	TRBV27	TGTGCCAGCGGTCCCAGGCGCGCCAACGAGCAGTACTTC	CASGPRRANEQYF
TRBD2	TRBJ2-3	few	TRBV6-6	TGTGCCAGCGTCGCGACTAGCGGGGGGGCGTCTCCCCCTGTCGGCACAGATACGCAGTATTTT	CASVATSGGASPPVGTDTQYF
TRBD1	TRBJ1-5	.	TRBV6-6	TGTGCCAGCAGTCCGGACAGGGGGTTGCATCAGCCCCAGCATTTT	CASSPDRGLHQPQHF
.	TRBJ2-1	many	TRBV7-9	TGTGCAGACCGCGAAAGGGTCTCCTACAATGAGCAGTTCTTC	CADRERVSYNEQFF
.	TRBJ1-2	.	TRBV2	TGTGCCAGCAGTCCGGCCAGGGACTCTGACTATGGCTACACCTTC	CASSPARDSDYGYTF
TRBD1	TRBJ2-2	.	TRBV27	TGTGCCAGCAGTGCCACGACGACAGGGGAGAACACCGGGGAGCTGTTTTTT	CASSATTTGENTGELFF
.	TRBJ2-7	.	TRBV19	TGTGCCAGTAGTCACTATGGTGGGGGGACTTCCTACGAGCAGTACTTC	CASSHYGGGTSYEQYF
TRBD1	TRBJ2-3	.	TRBV12-3/TRBV12-4	TGTGCCAGCAGACCAGGACAGGGCCCCACAGATACGCAGTATTTT	CASRPGQGPTDTQYF
.	TRBJ1-2	few	TRBV7-9	TGTGCCAGCAGCTTAGAGGAGGCCACGGGCCATCATGGCTACACCTTC	CASSLEEATGHHGYTF
.	TRBJ1-3	medium-sized	TRBV12-3/TRBV12-4	TGTGCCAGCAGTCCGGGACTCGCTGAGCCTGGAAACACCATATATTTT	CASSPGLAEPGNTIYF
TRBD1	TRBJ1-2	.	TRBV9	TGTGCCAGCAGCGTCTCCGGGACAGCTTTTGATGGCTACACCTTC	CASSVSGTAFDGYTF
.	TRBJ2-1	.	TRBV11-1	TGTGCCAGCAGCCTAAATACAGGGCCCTACAATGAGCAGTTCTTC	CASSLNTGPYNEQFF
.	TRBJ2-3	few	TRBV12-3/TRBV12-4	TGTGCCAGCAGTTCACATACACCAGGGGCAGGCACAGATACGCAGTATTTT	CASSSHTPGAGTDTQYF
.	TRBJ1-5	.	TRBV19	TGTGCCAGTAGTATAGTGGGCAGCGTAACATATAGCAATCAGCCCCAGCATTTT	CASSIVGSVTYSNQPQHF
.	TRBJ2-1	many	TRBV7-2	TGTGCCAGCAGCTTAGACGTTTGGGAGCAGTTCTTC	CASSLDVWEQFF
TRBD1	TRBJ2-7	few	TRBV25-1	TGTGCCAGCAGTGCGACAGGGGTAAGCGAGCAGTACTTC	CASSATGVSEQYF
.	TRBJ2-6	.	TRBV6-6	TGTGCCAGCAGACCCCTAAACAGGTACTCTGGGGCCAACGTCCTGACTTTC	CASRPLNRYSGANVLTF
TRBD2	TRBJ2-1	many	TRBV7-6	TGTGCCAGCAGGGATAGCGGGGGGGCCTACAATGAGCAGTTCTTC	CASRDSGGAYNEQFF
TRBD1	TRBJ1-1	.	TRBV9	TGTGCCAGCAGCGCTATTACCGGGACAGATTATACTGAAGCTTTCTTT	CASSAITGTDYTEAFF
TRBD2	TRBJ2-3	many	TRBV12-3/TRBV12-4	TGTGCCAGCAGGAATTATGTTAGCTCTAGCGGGGATTCAACAGATACGCAGTATTTT	CASRNYVSSSGDSTDTQYF
TRBD2	TRBJ2-3	.	TRBV5-1	TGCGCCAGCAGCCGGTGGGAACTAGCGGAGAACACAGATACGCAGTATTTT	CASSRWELAENTDTQYF
.	TRBJ2-3	.	TRBV20-1	TGCAGTGCTGGCAGAGATATACGAAGCACAGATACGCAGTATTTT	CSAGRDIRSTDTQYF
.	TRBJ2-5	.	TRBV7-9	TGTGCCAGCAGCTTAAGAGGGGAACAAGAGACCCAGTACTTC	CASSLRGEQETQYF
TRBD2	TRBJ2-3	few	TRBV6-5	TGTGCCAGCAGGGCGGGAGGCACAGATACGCAGTATTTT	CASRAGGTDTQYF
TRBD1	TRBJ1-5	.	TRBV28	TGTGCCAGCAGTACACCCCCCGGGACAGCACCCCGGGGTAGCAATCAGCCCCAGCATTTT	CASSTPPGTAPRGSNQPQHF
.	TRBJ1-2	.	TRBV12-3/TRBV12-4	TGTGCCAGCCGACTTTGGGGTATTGATGATGGCTACACCTTC	CASRLWGIDDGYTF